This T cell receptor beta chain was obtained from a study of blood T cells in healthy people across ages. Primers used in a second PCR of roughly 7 to 11 cycles were a sample-barcoded 5' primer and a J-beta primer mix. Researchers report that a template-switch adaptor with 12 random nucleotides tagged each cDNA molecule. CDR3-containing paired-end reads numbered at least 2.5 million in each sample. TCRdb recomputed calls from the 5' RACE reads with MiXCR, one row per CDR3 protein. The table includes approximately 800,000 distinct CDR3 sequences, 50% to 65% detected once. The CDR3 runs to 17 residues. J was trimmed by 6 bases and V by 6 bases; bases with no gene match: 13. Looked up from germline, CDR1 is SNHLY and CDR2 is FYNNEI. This clonotype was detected only once.

The sequenced sample consisted of blood. The clonotype originates from a man older than 75 in good health. The chain uses TRBV2 and TRBJ2-7; 14 nucleotides align to TRBD2. CDR3 coding DNA: TGTGCCAGCAGCCTGACTAGCGGGAGGGCCCCTCCCTCCGAGCAGTACTTC. Protein product: CASSLTSGRAPPSEQYF.